The next 15 T cell receptor beta chains were all read from a single sample in a study of T cell responses to AZD1222 COVID-19 vaccine. Here immunoSEQ multiplex PCR was the method, and the copy in TCRdb shows in-frame clones only, minus some. Among 100,000 to 150,000 clones, around 84% were seen once, and the ten largest hold approximately 20%. This sample comprised peripheral blood, obtained on day 0 of AZD1222 vaccination. These receptors all come from an adult in good health.

The genes are TRBV27 and TRBJ1-5, with D hard to call. V lost 0 bases to trimming and J lost 1 base, with 4 bases between them. The germline V gene encodes CDR1 MNHEY and CDR2 SMNVEV (reference sequence). The CDR3 is 14 residues long. The CDR3: CASSLSRSNQPQHF. DNA of the CDR3: TGTGCCAGCAGTTTATCGCGGAGCAATCAGCCCCAGCATTTT.

The count of this clone is one. V is TRBV10-1 and J is TRBJ1-5; a possible D gene is TRBD1 (5 bases). Germline CDR1 WNHNN, CDR2 SYGVQD (reference sequence). The length of the CDR3 is 14 residues. The V gene lost 6 bases and the J gene lost 0 bases, with 9 bases spanning the gap. The CDR3 region is CASRGTDSNQPQHF. CDR3 DNA: TGCGCCAGCAGAGGGACGGATAGCAATCAGCCCCAGCATTTT.

The rearrangement uses TRBV6-5 and TRBJ1-5; 7 nucleotides agree with TRBD1. V dropped 6 bases and J dropped 4; count of bases not matched to a gene: 6. Looked up from germline, CDR1 is MNHEY and CDR2 is SVGAGI. The CDR3 is 14 amino acids. DNA of the CDR3: TGTGCCAGCAGGAGGGGGCAGGGGAATCAGCCCCAGCATTTT. This encodes CASRRGQGNQPQHF.

This chain links TRBV4-3 with TRBJ1-2; D call uncertain. The V end lost 0 bases, the J end lost 4 bases, and 15 bases lay between the germline ends. From germline, CDR1 is LGHNA and CDR2 YSLEER. This CDR3 contains 16 residues. In DNA form, the CDR3 reads TGCGCCAGCAGCCAAGATTACGGGTCTACTAGCTATGGCTACACCTTC. Translating gives CASSQDYGSTSYGYTF.

The V gene is TRBV2, the J gene TRBJ1-1, with D possibly being TRBD1 (6 bases). The CDR3 covers 14 residues. Germline values: CDR1 SNHLY, CDR2 FYNNEI. V shed 6 bases and J shed 0 bases, with 11 bases lying between them. For the CDR3, the DNA is TGTGCCAGCAGCCCAGGGGAGATGAACACTGAAGCTTTCTTT. As protein: CASSPGEMNTEAFF.

This chain joins TRBV5-8 and TRBJ1-2; TRBD1 matches 10 bases. This CDR3 comprises 15 residues. Germline trimming cut 5 bases from V and 4 bases from J; bases unmatched to any gene: 8. Germline-derived CDR1 and CDR2 are SGHTS and YDEGEE. The CDR3 spells CASRYRDRGVYGYTF. The CDR3 coding sequence is TGTGCCAGCAGATACCGGGACAGGGGTGTCTATGGCTACACCTTC.

The gene calls are TRBV5-6 and TRBJ2-5, with D possibly matching TRBD1 (5 bases). Trimming left V 0 bases short and J 5 bases short, with 8 bases between. The CDR3 totals 13 residues. Germline values: CDR1 SGHDT, CDR2 YYEEEE. The CDR3 sequence: CASSLGGRETQYF. CDR3 in DNA: TGTGCCAGCAGCTTGGGGGGCCGGGAGACCCAGTACTTC.

The V gene is TRBV4-1, the J gene TRBJ1-1; tentatively, D is TRBD1 (5 bases). Trimming took 4 bases from V and 0 from J, leaving 12 bases between them. Germline V gene lookup returns CDR1 MGHRA and CDR2 YSYEKL. The CDR3 is made up of 15 amino acids. This CDR3 reads CASSPEGRLNTEAFF. CDR3 in DNA: TGCGCCAGCAGCCCCGAGGGACGGCTGAACACTGAAGCTTTCTTT.

The chain uses TRBV6-5 and TRBJ2-7; TRBD2 matches at 9 bases. This CDR3 contains 13 residues. V lost 6 bases and J lost 4; bases outside the gene matches: 4. CDR1 is MNHEY, CDR2 SVGAGI, per germline. The CDR3 sequence: CASRSGGTYEQYF. The CDR3 DNA sequence: TGTGCCAGCAGGAGCGGGGGGACTTACGAGCAGTACTTC.

The chain carries TRBV28 and TRBJ2-3, with D possibly matching TRBD2 (7 bases). CDR1 and CDR2 (germline): MDHEN, SYDVKM. The CDR3 spans 15 residues. Trimming shortened V by 9 bases and J by 0 bases, and 16 bases separated the two germline ends. In DNA form, the CDR3 reads TGTGCCAGTTTCGGCGGGGGCCTTAGCACAGATACGCAGTATTTT. Its translation: CASFGGGLSTDTQYF.

The chain combines TRBV18 with TRBJ2-3; unclear D gene. The CDR3 has 13 amino acids. V lost 3 bases to trimming and J lost 2 bases, with 6 bases between them. The V gene's germline CDR1 is KGHSH and CDR2 LQKENI. CDR3 protein: CASSPNPTDTQYF. CDR3 bases: TGTGCCAGCTCACCTAACCCCACAGATACGCAGTATTTT.

This clone was counted between two and nine times. The chain recombines TRBV7-9 with TRBJ1-6; tentative D call: TRBD1 (5 bases). The V end was cut by 1 base, the J end by 9 bases, with 10 bases between. The CDR3 covers 14 residues. The germline CDR1 and CDR2 sequences are SEHNR and FQNEAQ (reference sequence). The CDR3 sequence: CASSLEGLGSPLHF. CDR3 bases: TGTGCCAGCAGCTTAGAGGGGTTAGGTTCACCCCTCCACTTT.

The rearrangement uses TRBV18 and TRBJ2-7, with D possibly TRBD1 on 6 matching bases. CDR1 is KGHSH and CDR2 is LQKENI in the germline V gene. The CDR3 loop spans 14 amino acids. Trimming removed 2 bases from V and 6 bases from J, with 14 bases in between. DNA of the CDR3: TGTGCCAGCTCACCATACAGGGATGTTATCGAGCAGTACTTC. It specifies CASSPYRDVIEQYF.

This clone was seen only once. This chain connects TRBV28 to TRBJ2-6, with TRBD2 matching 7 bases. Germline trimming cut 7 bases from V and 2 bases from J; bases unmatched to any gene: 2. CDR1 is MDHEN and CDR2 is SYDVKM in the germline V gene. This CDR3 is 14 amino acids long. The CDR3 reads CASNRGAGANVLTF. The CDR3 coding sequence is TGTGCCAGCAATCGGGGGGCTGGGGCCAACGTCCTGACTTTC.

Details on this clone: At one end the junction does not follow the germline gene, possibly because of a read error. This chain links TRBV6-5 with TRBJ1-2; D unclear. The germline V gene has CDR1 MNHEY and CDR2 SVGAGI. The CDR3 has 11 amino acids. CDR3: CASTGGAIGDF. Here the CDR3 DNA reads TGTGCCAGCACCGGCGGAGCCATTGGAGACTTC.